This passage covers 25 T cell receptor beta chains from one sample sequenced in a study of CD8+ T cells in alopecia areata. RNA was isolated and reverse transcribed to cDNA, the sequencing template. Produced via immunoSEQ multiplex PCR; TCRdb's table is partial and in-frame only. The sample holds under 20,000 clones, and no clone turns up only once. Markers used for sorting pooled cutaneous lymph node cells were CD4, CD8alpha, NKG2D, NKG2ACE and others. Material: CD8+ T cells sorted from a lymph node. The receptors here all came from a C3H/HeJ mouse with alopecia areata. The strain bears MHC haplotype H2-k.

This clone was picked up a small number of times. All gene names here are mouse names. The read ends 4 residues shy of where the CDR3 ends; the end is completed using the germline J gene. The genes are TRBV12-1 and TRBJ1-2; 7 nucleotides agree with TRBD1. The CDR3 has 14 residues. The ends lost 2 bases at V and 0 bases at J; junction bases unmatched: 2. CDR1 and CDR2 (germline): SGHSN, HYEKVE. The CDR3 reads CASSHGTANSDYTF. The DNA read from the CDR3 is TGTGCCAGCTCTCACGGGACAGCAAACTCC.

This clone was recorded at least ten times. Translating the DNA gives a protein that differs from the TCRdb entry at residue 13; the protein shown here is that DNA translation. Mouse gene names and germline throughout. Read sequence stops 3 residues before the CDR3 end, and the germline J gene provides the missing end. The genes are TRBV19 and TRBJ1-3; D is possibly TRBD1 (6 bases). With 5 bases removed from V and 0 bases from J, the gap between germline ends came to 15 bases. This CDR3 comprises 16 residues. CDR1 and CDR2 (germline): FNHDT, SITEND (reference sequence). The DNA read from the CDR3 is TGTGCCAGCAGACTGACAGGAGGGGTTTCTGGAAATACG. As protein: CASRLTGGVSGNT. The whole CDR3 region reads CASRLTGGVSGNTLYF.

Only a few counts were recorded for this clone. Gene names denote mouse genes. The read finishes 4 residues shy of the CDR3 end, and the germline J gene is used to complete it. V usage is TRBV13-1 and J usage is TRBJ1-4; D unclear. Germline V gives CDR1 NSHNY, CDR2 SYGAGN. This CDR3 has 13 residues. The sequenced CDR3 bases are TGTGCCAGCAGTGATAGCCAGCGCGAA. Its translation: CASSDSQRE. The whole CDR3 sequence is CASSDSQRERLFF.

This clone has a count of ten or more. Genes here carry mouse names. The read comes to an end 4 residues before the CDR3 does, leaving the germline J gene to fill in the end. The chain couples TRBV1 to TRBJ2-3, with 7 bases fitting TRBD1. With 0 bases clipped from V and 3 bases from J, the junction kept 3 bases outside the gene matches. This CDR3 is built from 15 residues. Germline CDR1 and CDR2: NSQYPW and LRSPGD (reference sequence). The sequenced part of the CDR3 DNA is TGCACCTGCAGTGCAGATACACAGGGGGCAGAA. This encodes CTCSADTQGAE. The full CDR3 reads CTCSADTQGAETLYF.

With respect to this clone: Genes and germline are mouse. The CDR3 sequence is CASGGGTGGEDTQYF. The CDR3 bases that were read are TGTGCCAGCGGTGGTGGGACTGGGGGAGAGGAC. The gene calls are TRBV13-2 and TRBJ2-5, with 11 nucleotides matching TRBD2. The read ends 4 residues before the CDR3 terminus; that terminus is restored from the germline J gene. The V gene's germline CDR1 is NNHNN and CDR2 SYGAGS (reference sequence). The CDR3 runs to 15 residues.

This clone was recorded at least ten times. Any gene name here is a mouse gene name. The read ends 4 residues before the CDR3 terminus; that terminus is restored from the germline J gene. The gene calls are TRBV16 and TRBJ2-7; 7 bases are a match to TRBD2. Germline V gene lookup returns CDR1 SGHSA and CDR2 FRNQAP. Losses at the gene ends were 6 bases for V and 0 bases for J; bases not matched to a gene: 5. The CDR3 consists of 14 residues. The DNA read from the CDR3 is TGTGCAAGCAGTCCTACTGGGGTCTCCTAT. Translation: CASSPTGVSY. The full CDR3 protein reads CASSPTGVSYEQYF.

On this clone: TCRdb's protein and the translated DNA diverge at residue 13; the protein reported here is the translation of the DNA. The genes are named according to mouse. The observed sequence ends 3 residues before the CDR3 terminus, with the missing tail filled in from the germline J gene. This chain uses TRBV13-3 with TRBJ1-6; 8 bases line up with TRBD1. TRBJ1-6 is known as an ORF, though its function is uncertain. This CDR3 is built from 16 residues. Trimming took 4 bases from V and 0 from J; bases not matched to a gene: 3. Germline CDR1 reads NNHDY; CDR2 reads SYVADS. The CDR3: CASSPGQGSYNSPLYF. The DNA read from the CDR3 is TGTGCCAGCAGTCCCGGACAGGGTTCCTATAATTCGCCC.

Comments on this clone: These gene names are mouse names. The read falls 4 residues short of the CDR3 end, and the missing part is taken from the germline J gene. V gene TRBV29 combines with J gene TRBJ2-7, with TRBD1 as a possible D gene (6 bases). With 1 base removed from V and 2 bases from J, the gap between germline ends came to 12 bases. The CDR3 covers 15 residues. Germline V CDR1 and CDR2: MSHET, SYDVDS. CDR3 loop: CASSLLVTGTYEQYF. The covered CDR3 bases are TGTGCTAGCAGTTTATTGGTAACAGGGACCTAT.

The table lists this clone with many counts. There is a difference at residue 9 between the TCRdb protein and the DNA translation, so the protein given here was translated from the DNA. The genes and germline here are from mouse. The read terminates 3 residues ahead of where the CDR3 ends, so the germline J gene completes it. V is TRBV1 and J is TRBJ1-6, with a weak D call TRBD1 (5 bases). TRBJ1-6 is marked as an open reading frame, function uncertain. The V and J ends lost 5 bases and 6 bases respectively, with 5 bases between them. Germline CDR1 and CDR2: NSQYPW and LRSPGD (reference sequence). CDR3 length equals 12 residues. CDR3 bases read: TGCACCTGCAGTCAGGGTAATTCGCCC. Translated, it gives CTCSQGNSP. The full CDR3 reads CTCSQGNSPLYF.

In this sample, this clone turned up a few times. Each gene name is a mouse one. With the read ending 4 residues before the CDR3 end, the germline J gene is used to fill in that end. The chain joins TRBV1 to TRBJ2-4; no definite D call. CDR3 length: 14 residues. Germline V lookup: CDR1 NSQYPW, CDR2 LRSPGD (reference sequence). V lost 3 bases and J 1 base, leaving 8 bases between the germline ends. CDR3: CTCSARKGQNTLYF. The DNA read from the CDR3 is TGCACCTGCAGTGCCAGGAAGGGTCAAAAC.

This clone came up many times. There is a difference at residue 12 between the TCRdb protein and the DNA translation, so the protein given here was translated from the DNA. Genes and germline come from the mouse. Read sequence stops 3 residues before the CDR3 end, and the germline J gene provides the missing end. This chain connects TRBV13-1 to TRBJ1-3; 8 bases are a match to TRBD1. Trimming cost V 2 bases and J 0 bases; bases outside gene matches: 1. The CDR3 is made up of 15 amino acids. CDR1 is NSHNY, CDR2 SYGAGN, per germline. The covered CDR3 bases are TGTGCCAGCAGTGAGGACAGGGTTTCTGGAAATACG. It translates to CASSEDRVSGNT. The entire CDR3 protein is CASSEDRVSGNTLYF.

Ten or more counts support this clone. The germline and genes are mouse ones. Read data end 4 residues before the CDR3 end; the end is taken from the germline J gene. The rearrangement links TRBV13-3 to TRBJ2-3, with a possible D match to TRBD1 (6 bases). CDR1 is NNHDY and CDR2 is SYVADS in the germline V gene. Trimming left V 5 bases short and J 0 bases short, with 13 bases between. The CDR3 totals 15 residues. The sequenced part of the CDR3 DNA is TGTGCCAGCAGGGCTGCGGACAGCAGTGCAGAA. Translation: CASRAADSSAE. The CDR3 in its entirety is CASRAADSSAETLYF.

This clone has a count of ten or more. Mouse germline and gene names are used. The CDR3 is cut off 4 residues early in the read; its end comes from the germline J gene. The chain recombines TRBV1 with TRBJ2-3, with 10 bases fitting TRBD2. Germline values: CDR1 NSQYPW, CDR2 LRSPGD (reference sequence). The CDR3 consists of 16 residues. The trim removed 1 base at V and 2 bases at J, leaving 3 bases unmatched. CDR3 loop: CTCSAGLGGNAETLYF. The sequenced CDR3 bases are TGCACCTGCAGTGCAGGACTGGGGGGAAATGCAGAA.

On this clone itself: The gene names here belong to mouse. CDR3 bases read: TGTGCCAGCGGTGATCACCCCGGGACAGTTTCCAACGAA. This sequence encodes CASGDHPGTVSNE. In full, the CDR3 is CASGDHPGTVSNERLFF. J is TRBJ1-4 and V is TRBV13-2; 7 bases map to TRBD1. The CDR3 goes on 4 residues after the read ends, and that part is filled in from the germline J gene. From germline, CDR1 is NNHNN and CDR2 SYGAGS (reference sequence). Trimming at V came to 1 base and at J to 0 bases, leaving 6 bases not matched to a gene. CDR3 length: 17 residues.

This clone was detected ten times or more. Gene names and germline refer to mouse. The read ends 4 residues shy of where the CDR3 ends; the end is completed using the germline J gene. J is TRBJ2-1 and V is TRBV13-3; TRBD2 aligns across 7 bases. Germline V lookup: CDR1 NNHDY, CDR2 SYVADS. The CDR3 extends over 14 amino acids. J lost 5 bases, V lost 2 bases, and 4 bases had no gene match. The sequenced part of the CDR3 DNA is TGTGCCAGCAGTGAAGGCTGGGGGAATGCT. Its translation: CASSEGWGNA. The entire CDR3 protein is CASSEGWGNAEQFF.

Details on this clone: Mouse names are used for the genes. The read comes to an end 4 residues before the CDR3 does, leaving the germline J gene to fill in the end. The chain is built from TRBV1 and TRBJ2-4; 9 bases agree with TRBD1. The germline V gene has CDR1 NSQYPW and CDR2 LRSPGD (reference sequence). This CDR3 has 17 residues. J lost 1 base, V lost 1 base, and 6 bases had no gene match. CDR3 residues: CTCSAVRDRAGQNTLYF. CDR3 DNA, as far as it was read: TGCACCTGCAGTGCAGTCCGGGACAGGGCAGGTCAAAAC.

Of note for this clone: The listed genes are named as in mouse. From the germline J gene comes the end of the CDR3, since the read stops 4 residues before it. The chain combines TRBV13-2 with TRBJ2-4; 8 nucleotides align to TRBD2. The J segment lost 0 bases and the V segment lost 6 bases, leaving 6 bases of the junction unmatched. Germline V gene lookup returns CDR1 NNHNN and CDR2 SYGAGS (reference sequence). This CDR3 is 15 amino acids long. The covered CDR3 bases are TGTGCCAGCGACAGACTGGGGACTAGTCAAAAC. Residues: CASDRLGTSQN. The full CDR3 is CASDRLGTSQNTLYF.

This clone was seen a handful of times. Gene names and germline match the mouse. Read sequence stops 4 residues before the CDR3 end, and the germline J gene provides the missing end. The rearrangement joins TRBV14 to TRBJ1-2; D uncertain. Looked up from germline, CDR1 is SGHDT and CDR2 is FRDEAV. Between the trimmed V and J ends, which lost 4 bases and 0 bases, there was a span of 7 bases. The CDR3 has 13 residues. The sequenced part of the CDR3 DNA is TGTGCCAGCAGTCTTCAGACAAACTCC. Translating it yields CASSLQTNS. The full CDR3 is CASSLQTNSDYTF. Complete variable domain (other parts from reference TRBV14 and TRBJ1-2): EAGVTQSPRYAVLQEGQAVSFWCDPISGHDTLYWYQQPRDQGPQLLVYFRDEAVIDNSQLPSDRFSAVRPKGTNSTLKIQSAKQGDTATYLCASSLQTNSDYTFGSGTRLLVI.

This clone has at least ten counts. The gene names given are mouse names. CDR3 DNA, as far as it was read: TGTGCCAGCAGTCCAGGGGGTGCAAACACCGGG. Amino acid sequence: CASSPGGANTG. From start to end, the CDR3 is CASSPGGANTGQLYF. The chain employs TRBV14 and TRBJ2-2; 7 bases fit TRBD1. The sequence runs out 4 residues before the end of the CDR3; the remainder is reconstructed from the germline J gene. Unmatched junction bases numbered 3, after V lost 4 bases and J lost 0 bases. The CDR3 length is 15 residues. Germline assignment: CDR1 SGHDT and CDR2 FRDEAV.

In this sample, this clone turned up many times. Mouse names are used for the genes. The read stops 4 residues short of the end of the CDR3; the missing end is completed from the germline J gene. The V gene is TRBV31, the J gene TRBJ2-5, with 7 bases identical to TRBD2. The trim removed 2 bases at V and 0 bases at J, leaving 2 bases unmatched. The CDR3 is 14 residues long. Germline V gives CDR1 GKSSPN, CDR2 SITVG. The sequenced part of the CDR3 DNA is TGTGCCTGGAGTTGGACTGGTAACCAAGAC. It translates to CAWSWTGNQD. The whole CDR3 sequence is CAWSWTGNQDTQYF. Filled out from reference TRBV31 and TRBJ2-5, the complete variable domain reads AQTIHQWPVAEIKAVGSPLSLGCTIKGKSSPNLYWYWQATGGTLQQLFYSITVGQVESVVQLNLSASRPKDDQFILSTEKLLLSHSGFYLCAWSWTGNQDTQYFGPGTRLLVL.

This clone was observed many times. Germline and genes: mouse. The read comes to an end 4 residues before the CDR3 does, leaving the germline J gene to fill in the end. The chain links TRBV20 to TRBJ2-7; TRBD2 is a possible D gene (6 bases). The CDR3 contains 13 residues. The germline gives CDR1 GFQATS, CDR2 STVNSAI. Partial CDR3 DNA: TGTGGTGCTAGGGATAGGGACTTTTAT. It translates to CGARDRDFY. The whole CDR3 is CGARDRDFYEQYF.

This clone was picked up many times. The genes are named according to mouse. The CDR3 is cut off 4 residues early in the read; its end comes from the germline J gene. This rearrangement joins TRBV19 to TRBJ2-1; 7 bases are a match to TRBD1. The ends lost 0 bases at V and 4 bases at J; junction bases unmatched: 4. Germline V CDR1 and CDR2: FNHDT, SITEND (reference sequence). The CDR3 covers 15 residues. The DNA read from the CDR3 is TGTGCCAGCAGTATAGCTGCGGGACAGTATGCT. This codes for CASSIAAGQYA. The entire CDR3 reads CASSIAAGQYAEQFF.

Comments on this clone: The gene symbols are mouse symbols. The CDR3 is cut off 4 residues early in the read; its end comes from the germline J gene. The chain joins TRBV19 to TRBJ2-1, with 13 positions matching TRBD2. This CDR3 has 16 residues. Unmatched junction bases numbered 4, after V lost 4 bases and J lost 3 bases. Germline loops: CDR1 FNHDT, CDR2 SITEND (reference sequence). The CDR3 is CASSPGLGGGYAEQFF. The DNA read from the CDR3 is TGTGCCAGCAGTCCGGGACTGGGGGGGGGCTATGCT.

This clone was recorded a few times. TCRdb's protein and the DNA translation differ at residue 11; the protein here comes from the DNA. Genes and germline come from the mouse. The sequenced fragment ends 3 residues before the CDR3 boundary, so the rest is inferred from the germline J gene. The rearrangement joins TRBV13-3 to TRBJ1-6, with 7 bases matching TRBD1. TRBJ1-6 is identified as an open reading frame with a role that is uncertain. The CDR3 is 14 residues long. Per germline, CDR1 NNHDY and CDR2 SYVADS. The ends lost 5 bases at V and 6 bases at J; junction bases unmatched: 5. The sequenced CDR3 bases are TGTGCCAGCAGCCCCGAGGGGGCTAATTCGCCC. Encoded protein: CASSPEGANSP. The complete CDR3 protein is CASSPEGANSPLYF.

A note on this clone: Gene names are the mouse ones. Partial CDR3 DNA: TGCACCTGCAGTGCAGATTTGAACTGGGGGGGCTGGGAT. Amino acid sequence: CTCSADLNWGGWD. In full, the CDR3 is CTCSADLNWGGWDEQYF. The chain couples TRBV1 to TRBJ2-7; the match to TRBD2 covers 11 bases. The read finishes 4 residues shy of the CDR3 end, and the germline J gene is used to complete it. Germline V CDR1 and CDR2: NSQYPW, LRSPGD (reference sequence). The CDR3 loop spans 17 amino acids.